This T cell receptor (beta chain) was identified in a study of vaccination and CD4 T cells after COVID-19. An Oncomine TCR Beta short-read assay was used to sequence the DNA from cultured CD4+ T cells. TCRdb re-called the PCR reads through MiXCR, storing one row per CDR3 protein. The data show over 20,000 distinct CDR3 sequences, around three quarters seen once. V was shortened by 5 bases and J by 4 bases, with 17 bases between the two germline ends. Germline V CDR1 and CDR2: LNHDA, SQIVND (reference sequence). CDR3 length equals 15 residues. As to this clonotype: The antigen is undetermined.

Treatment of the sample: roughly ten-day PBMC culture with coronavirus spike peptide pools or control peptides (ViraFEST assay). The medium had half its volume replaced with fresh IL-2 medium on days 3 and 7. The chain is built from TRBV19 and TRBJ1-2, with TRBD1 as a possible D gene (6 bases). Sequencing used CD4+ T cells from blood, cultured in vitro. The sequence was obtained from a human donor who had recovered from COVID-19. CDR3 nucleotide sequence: TGTGCCAGTAGTCCCGACCTGACAGGATTCTATGGCTACACCTTC. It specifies CASSPDLTGFYGYTF.